These T cell receptor beta chains were read from a single sample in a study of T cell changes during pregnancy in multiple sclerosis. Clones were sequenced by immunoSEQ multiplex PCR, and TCRdb holds only the in-frame ones, with some missing. This sample has tens of thousands of clones; 85% to 95% occur once, and the top ten carry more than 0.95%. Sequenced here: peripheral blood, sampled in the second trimester of pregnancy. The source of these receptors is a female donor in good health, enrolled as a control in a pregnancy study. CDR3s include the opening cysteine and the closing phenylalanine or tryptophan. Fields, in order: J gene, D gene, V gene, clone size, CDR3 protein, CDR3 DNA. A D gene is named only where the DNA matches it firmly. Expanded clones are given a class, and other clones once, few, many or no size at all.

J: TRBJ1-2; D: TRBD1; V: TRBV28; size: NA; CDR3: CATSDRYGYTF; DNA: TGTGCCACCTCGGACAGGTATGGCTACACCTTC
J: TRBJ2-3; D: NA; V: TRBV7-2; size: NA; CDR3: CASSLLAASTDTQYF; DNA: TGTGCCAGCAGCTTATTGGCGGCTAGCACAGATACGCAGTATTTT
J: TRBJ2-7; D: NA; V: TRBV7-9; size: NA; CDR3: CASSFSSSYEQYF; DNA: TGTGCCAGCAGCTTCAGTTCATCCTACGAGCAGTACTTC
J: TRBJ2-7; D: NA; V: TRBV6-6; size: NA; CDR3: CASMSGSYEQYF; DNA: TGTGCCAGCATGAGCGGCTCCTACGAGCAGTACTTC
J: TRBJ2-1; D: NA; V: TRBV25-1; size: NA; CDR3: CASSEYGQIYNEQFF; DNA: TGTGCCAGCAGTGAATATGGGCAGATCTACAATGAGCAGTTCTTC
J: TRBJ1-1; D: NA; V: TRBV6-1; size: NA; CDR3: CASSGETVTPAFF; DNA: TGTGCCAGCAGCGGAGAGACAGTCACCCCAGCTTTCTTT
J: TRBJ1-1; D: NA; V: TRBV30; size: NA; CDR3: CAGTDRANTEAFF; DNA: TGTGCCGGGACCGACAGAGCGAACACTGAAGCTTTCTTT
J: TRBJ2-1; D: TRBD2; V: TRBV2; size: NA; CDR3: CASSILAGGWNEQFF; DNA: TGTGCCAGCAGTATACTAGCGGGAGGTTGGAATGAGCAGTTCTTC
J: TRBJ2-3; D: NA; V: TRBV15; size: medium-sized; CDR3: CATSRDRAGGTDTQYF; DNA: TGTGCCACCAGCAGAGATAGGGCGGGTGGTACAGATACGCAGTATTTT
J: TRBJ1-1; D: NA; V: TRBV7-2; size: once; CDR3: CASSKGQNTEAFF; DNA: TGTGCCAGCAGTAAGGGACAGAACACTGAAGCTTTCTTT
J: TRBJ2-3; D: TRBD1; V: TRBV5-4; size: NA; CDR3: CASSRTGFSTDTQYF; DNA: TGTGCCAGCAGCCGGACAGGGTTCAGCACAGATACGCAGTATTTT
J: TRBJ1-5; D: TRBD1; V: TRBV28; size: NA; CDR3: CASSRGPYQPQHF; DNA: TGTGCCAGCAGCAGGGGGCCATATCAGCCCCAGCATTTT
J: TRBJ2-3; D: NA; V: TRBV18; size: few; CDR3: CASSPPAPRDTQYF; DNA: TGTGCCAGCTCACCACCCGCCCCCCGGGATACGCAGTATTTT
J: TRBJ2-7; D: TRBD1; V: TRBV2; size: NA; CDR3: CASIDTGQGSYEQYF; DNA: TGTGCCAGCATCGACACGGGACAGGGGTCGTACGAGCAGTACTTC
J: TRBJ2-1; D: NA; V: TRBV5-1; size: NA; CDR3: CASSSAGFNEQFF; DNA: TGCGCCAGCAGCTCGGCGGGCTTTAATGAGCAGTTCTTC
J: TRBJ2-7; D: NA; V: TRBV2; size: NA; CDR3: CASLRTEAYEQYF; DNA: TGTGCCAGCTTACGGACAGAAGCCTACGAGCAGTACTTC
J: TRBJ2-2; D: NA; V: TRBV29-1; size: NA; CDR3: CSGGHSSNTGELFF; DNA: TGCAGCGGCGGACACTCCTCGAACACCGGGGAGCTGTTTTTT
J: TRBJ1-1; D: NA; V: TRBV27; size: few; CDR3: CASSLLGNTEAFF; DNA: TGTGCCAGCAGTTTATTGGGCAACACTGAAGCTTTCTTT
J: TRBJ2-7; D: TRBD2; V: TRBV18; size: NA; CDR3: CASSEPGLAGLGEQYF; DNA: TGTGCCAGCTCAGAACCGGGACTAGCGGGACTAGGCGAGCAGTACTTC
J: TRBJ2-7; D: TRBD2; V: TRBV6-1; size: NA; CDR3: CASSEAPGLAVYEQYF; DNA: TGTGCCAGCAGTGAAGCTCCGGGACTAGCGGTATACGAGCAGTACTTC
J: TRBJ1-1; D: NA; V: TRBV19; size: few; CDR3: CASSISGNTEAFF; DNA: TGTGCCAGTAGTATCTCAGGGAACACTGAAGCTTTCTTT
J: TRBJ2-7; D: TRBD2; V: TRBV5-6; size: NA; CDR3: CASSTGLVNYEQYF; DNA: TGTGCCAGCAGCACAGGACTAGTTAACTACGAGCAGTACTTC
J: TRBJ2-2; D: TRBD2; V: TRBV5-4; size: NA; CDR3: CASSPLAGGITGELFF; DNA: TGTGCCAGCAGCCCCCTAGCGGGAGGGATCACCGGGGAGCTGTTTTTT
J: TRBJ2-3; D: NA; V: TRBV28; size: NA; CDR3: CASSPRGTKFTDTQYF; DNA: TGTGCCAGCAGTCCCCGAGGGACAAAATTCACAGATACGCAGTATTTT
J: TRBJ1-5; D: TRBD1; V: TRBV6-1; size: NA; CDR3: CASSDWGQGAQPQHF; DNA: TGTGCCAGCAGTGATTGGGGACAGGGGGCTCAGCCCCAGCATTTT
J: TRBJ2-5; D: TRBD2; V: TRBV6-5; size: NA; CDR3: CASSQIAGEETQYF; DNA: TGTGCCAGCAGTCAAATAGCGGGGGAAGAGACCCAGTACTTC
J: TRBJ2-5; D: NA; V: TRBV2; size: NA; CDR3: CASKRGGGAETQYF; DNA: TGTGCCAGCAAAAGAGGGGGAGGGGCAGAGACCCAGTACTTC
J: TRBJ2-5; D: TRBD1; V: TRBV6-6; size: NA; CDR3: CASSFSGTGGGETQYF; DNA: TGTGCCAGCAGTTTTTCCGGGACAGGGGGCGGGGAGACCCAGTACTTC
J: TRBJ2-1; D: NA; V: TRBV19; size: NA; CDR3: CASSPGMDNEQFF; DNA: TGTGCCAGTAGTCCCGGGATGGACAATGAGCAGTTCTTC
J: TRBJ2-1; D: NA; V: TRBV5-1; size: few; CDR3: CASSIRGDEQFF; DNA: TGCGCCAGCAGCATCAGGGGGGATGAGCAGTTCTTC